The clone carrying this T cell receptor beta chain was counted only a few times. Its antigen is unidentified. Treated in the United States were all of the participants with HIV. Survey-level resolution applied to immunoSEQ assay v3.0. The table came from immunoSEQ multiplex PCR; TCRdb's copy has only in-frame clones and leaves some out. Of under 40,000 clones in the sample, about 88% are singletons; the top ten hold approximately 4.9%. This specimen comes from a study of long-term antiretroviral therapy in people with HIV. For the study at large: Of all samples, the earliest predate the 2015 immediate-ART recommendation by about a decade. Study-wide points: Clonal expansions arising prior to ART prevailed in the repertoire at every time point. In HIV, the repertoires covered a tighter span of CDR3 lengths than in controls.

The CDR3 runs to 14 residues. Per germline, CDR1 MNHNS and CDR2 SASEGT. Trimming took 2 bases from V and 3 from J, leaving 10 bases between them. The rearrangement joins TRBV6-1 to TRBJ1-2; D unresolved. The source material was unsorted PBMCs, sampled 2.8 years before starting antiretroviral therapy. The TCR comes from a woman in her thirties with HIV. CDR3 loop: CASSENAGYYGYTF. Here the CDR3 DNA reads TGTGCCAGCAGTGAAAACGCCGGCTACTATGGCTACACCTTC.